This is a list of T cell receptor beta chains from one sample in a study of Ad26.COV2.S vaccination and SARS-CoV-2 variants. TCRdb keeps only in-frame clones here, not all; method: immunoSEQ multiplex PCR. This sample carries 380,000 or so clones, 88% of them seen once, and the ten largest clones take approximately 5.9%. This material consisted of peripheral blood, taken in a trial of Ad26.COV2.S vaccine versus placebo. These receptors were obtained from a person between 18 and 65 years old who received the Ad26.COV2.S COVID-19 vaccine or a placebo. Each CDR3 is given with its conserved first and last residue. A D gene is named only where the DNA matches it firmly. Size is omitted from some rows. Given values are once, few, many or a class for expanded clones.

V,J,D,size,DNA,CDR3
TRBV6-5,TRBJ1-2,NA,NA,TGTGCCAGCAGTTACGTGATTGGGCAGGGTTTTGGCTACACCTTC,CASSYVIGQGFGYTF
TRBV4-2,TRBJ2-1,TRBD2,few,TGTGCCAGCAGCCAAGAGGGTTGGCGGGGGGCTTACAATGAGCAGTTCTTC,CASSQEGWRGAYNEQFF
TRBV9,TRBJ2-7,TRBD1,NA,TGTGCCAGCGGGGAGACAGGGTCGTCCTACGAGCAGTACTTC,CASGETGSSYEQYF
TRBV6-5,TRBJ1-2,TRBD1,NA,TGTGCCAGCAGCGCGACAGGGATGGATGGCTACACCTTC,CASSATGMDGYTF
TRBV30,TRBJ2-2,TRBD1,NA,TGTGCCTGGAGTGTCGGACAGGGCGGGGAGCTGTTTTTT,CAWSVGQGGELFF
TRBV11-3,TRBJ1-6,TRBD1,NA,TGTGCCAGCAGCTCCGGGACAGTCAATTCACCCCTCCACTTT,CASSSGTVNSPLHF
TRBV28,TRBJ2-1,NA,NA,TGTGCCAGCAGTTTCCGCGTAGGTGAGCAGTTCTTC,CASSFRVGEQFF
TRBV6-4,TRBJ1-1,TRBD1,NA,TGTGCCAGCAGTTTGGCAGGGGGCCTTCCGATCACTGAAGCTTTCTTT,CASSLAGGLPITEAFF
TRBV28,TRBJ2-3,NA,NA,TGTGCCAGCAAGACCCCTGGCGGGATGGTGATAGATACGCAGTATTTT,CASKTPGGMVIDTQYF
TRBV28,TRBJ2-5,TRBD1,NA,TGTGCCAGCAGTTTAGGGACAGGGATTTTTGGGACCCAGTACTTC,CASSLGTGIFGTQYF
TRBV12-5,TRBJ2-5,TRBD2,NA,TGTGCTAGTGGGCCTAGCGGAATCCAAGAGACCCAGTACTTC,CASGPSGIQETQYF
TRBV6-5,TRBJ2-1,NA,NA,TGTGCCAGCAGTTACGACAATGAGCAGTTCTTC,CASSYDNEQFF
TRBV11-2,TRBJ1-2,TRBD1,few,TGTGCCAGCAGCTCGGGACAGCTATGGAGATACACCTTC,CASSSGQLWRYTF
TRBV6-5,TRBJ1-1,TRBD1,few,TGTGCCAGCAGACCTGACAGGGGAGTGAACACTGAAGCTTTCTTT,CASRPDRGVNTEAFF
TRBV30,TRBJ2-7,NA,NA,TGTGCCTGGAGTAAAGGAGGTAACTACGAGCAGTACTTC,CAWSKGGNYEQYF
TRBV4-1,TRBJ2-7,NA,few,TGCGCCAGCAGCCCGACGGGACTCTCCTACGAGCAGTACTTC,CASSPTGLSYEQYF
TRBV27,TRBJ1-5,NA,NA,TGTGCCAGCAGTTTCGGACTGGGCAATCAGCCCCAGCATTTT,CASSFGLGNQPQHF
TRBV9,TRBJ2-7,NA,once,TGTGCCAGCAGCGTAGGGCCATCCTCCTACGAGCAGTACTTC,CASSVGPSSYEQYF
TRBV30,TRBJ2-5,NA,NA,TGTGCCTGGAGCGGGCTGGGAGAGACCCAGTACTTC,CAWSGLGETQYF
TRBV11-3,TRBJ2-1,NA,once,TGTGCCAGCAGCTCCGGGACTCATCGCGATAATGAGCAGTTCTTC,CASSSGTHRDNEQFF
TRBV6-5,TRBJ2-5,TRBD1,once,TGTGCCAGCAGTTACGCCACAGGGGGCGGCGAGACCCAGTACTTC,CASSYATGGGETQYF
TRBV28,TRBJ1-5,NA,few,TGTGCCAGCAGTCTCGACAGGTTTTATAGCAATCAGCCCCAGCATTTT,CASSLDRFYSNQPQHF
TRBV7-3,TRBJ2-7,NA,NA,TGTGCCAGCAGCTCAGGGGAACCCTACGAGCAGTACTTC,CASSSGEPYEQYF
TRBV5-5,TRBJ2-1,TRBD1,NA,TGTGCCAGCAGTCCCGGCTTGGACAGGGTCACCTACAATGAGCAGTTCTTC,CASSPGLDRVTYNEQFF